A selection of T cell receptor beta chains follows, all from one sample in a study of T cell changes during pregnancy in multiple sclerosis. Assay used: immunoSEQ multiplex PCR; TCRdb lists only in-frame clones, some missing. The sample has 25,000 to 30,000 clones, about 93% seen once. Sequencing was performed on CD8+ T cells from peripheral blood mononuclear cells, taken before pregnancy. The receptors originated from a female donor with multiple sclerosis, enrolled in a pregnancy study. CDR3s include the opening cysteine and the closing phenylalanine or tryptophan. Fields, in order: clone size, D gene, V gene, J gene, CDR3 DNA, CDR3 protein. The D gene is left open where the match is weak. Size tells how often a clone was seen (once, few, many) or the class of an expanded clone, and some rows leave it out.

>NA|NA|TRBV7-9|TRBJ2-7
TGTGCCAGCAGCTTTCAGGACTACGAGCAGTACTTC
CASSFQDYEQYF
>NA|NA|TRBV7-9|TRBJ2-1
TGTGCCAGCAGCCCGAGCTCCTACAATGAGCAGTTCTTC
CASSPSSYNEQFF
>NA|TRBD2|TRBV9|TRBJ2-1
TGTGCCAGCAGCGTGGGACTAGCGGGGTACAATGAGCAGTTCTTC
CASSVGLAGYNEQFF
>once|TRBD2|TRBV5-6|TRBJ2-2
TGTGCCAGCGAATGGACTAGCGGGAGTATGGGCACCGGGGAGCTGTTTTTT
CASEWTSGSMGTGELFF
>NA|NA|TRBV29-1|TRBJ2-7
TGCAGCGTTGAGGGGGTTGTAGGGACTGGCGGGGAGTGGCAGTACTTC
CSVEGVVGTGGEWQYF
>NA|NA|TRBV14|TRBJ2-1
TGTGCCAGCAGCGACACCCCCTTCTACAATGAGCAGTTCTTC
CASSDTPFYNEQFF
>once|TRBD1|TRBV27|TRBJ2-7
TGTGCCAGCAGTTTAGCCGGGACAGGGGTCGAGCAGTACTTC
CASSLAGTGVEQYF
>NA|TRBD1|TRBV29-1|TRBJ2-1
TGCAGCGTTGAGGGACAGGGGGTGGCCAATGAGCAGTTCTTC
CSVEGQGVANEQFF
>NA|NA|TRBV11-3|TRBJ1-3
TGTGCCAGCAGCTCCCGGACACAGTCTGGAAACACCATATATTTT
CASSSRTQSGNTIYF
>NA|TRBD1|TRBV6-4|TRBJ2-1
TGTGCCAGCAGTGACTCTGAAGGGACAGGGGGAAATGAGCAGTTCTTC
CASSDSEGTGGNEQFF
>NA|NA|TRBV6-5|TRBJ1-5
TGTGCCAGCAGTCAGGAAGGGTTGGGACTCCAGCCCCAGCATTTT
CASSQEGLGLQPQHF
>NA|NA|TRBV14|TRBJ2-2
TGTGCCAGCAGCCAAGAACCGGGATCGAACACCGGGGAGCTGTTTTTT
CASSQEPGSNTGELFF
>NA|TRBD1|TRBV19|TRBJ1-2
TGTGCCAGTACCCTGGGACAGGGATTAGGTGGCTACACCTTC
CASTLGQGLGGYTF
>NA|NA|TRBV11-2|TRBJ2-1
TGTGCCAGCAGCGTTGCCACACCCGTCTCCTACAATGAGCAGTTCTTC
CASSVATPVSYNEQFF
>NA|NA|TRBV29-1|TRBJ1-2
TGCAGCGTTGAATCCTACAGTGAGAATGGCTACACCTTC
CSVESYSENGYTF
>NA|TRBD2|TRBV7-6|TRBJ2-5
TGTGCCAGCAGCTTTGGGGGAGGGCCCCAAGAGACCCAGTACTTC
CASSFGGGPQETQYF
>NA|NA|TRBV28|TRBJ1-5
TGTGCCAGCAGTTTACGGGGATTCGGCGCTTTCGGGGGGGCAAGTCAGCCCCAGCATTTT
CASSLRGFGAFGGASQPQHF
>NA|NA|TRBV7-9|TRBJ1-1
TGTGCCAGCAGCTTAGGGCAGGGGTTGAACACTGAAGCTTTCTTT
CASSLGQGLNTEAFF
>NA|TRBD1|TRBV7-9|TRBJ1-2
TGTGCCAGCAGCCCAAGGACAGGGCGCGACAACTATGGCTACACCTTC
CASSPRTGRDNYGYTF
>NA|NA|TRBV11-2|TRBJ1-1
TGTGCCAGCAGCGATACAGGGCGCACTGAAGCTTTCTTT
CASSDTGRTEAFF
>NA|NA|TRBV13|TRBJ2-3
TGTGCCAGCAGCCCCAATCGGGATACGCAGTATTTT
CASSPNRDTQYF
>NA|NA|TRBV7-2|TRBJ2-7
TGTGCCAGCAGCTTAGAGGACCTCGGGGACGAGCAGTACTTC
CASSLEDLGDEQYF
>NA|TRBD2|TRBV4-1|TRBJ2-5
TGCGCCAGCAGCCTCAGACTAGCGGGGCGCGAGACCCAGTACTTC
CASSLRLAGRETQYF
>NA|NA|TRBV5-4|TRBJ2-7
TGTGCCAGCAGCTTGGCAGGTAGCTCCTACGAGCAGTACTTC
CASSLAGSSYEQYF
>NA|NA|TRBV6-1|TRBJ1-5
TGTGCCAGCAGTGATTACCAGGTTCGCAATCAGCCCCAGCATTTT
CASSDYQVRNQPQHF
>NA|TRBD2|TRBV28|TRBJ2-2
TGTGCCAGCAGTTTCGGGAGCGGGAGCACCGGGGAGCTGTTTTTT
CASSFGSGSTGELFF
>NA|NA|TRBV29-1|TRBJ1-1
TGCAGCGTTGAAGGGGAGCGCACTGAAGCTTTCTTT
CSVEGERTEAFF
>NA|NA|TRBV13|TRBJ1-4
TGTGCCAGCAGCCTTGGGCTGGATACAGGAAAACTGTTTTTT
CASSLGLDTGKLFF
>NA|NA|TRBV27|TRBJ2-2
TGTGCCAGCAACCTATACCGGGACTGGGCCGGGGAGCTGTTTTTT
CASNLYRDWAGELFF
>NA|NA|TRBV6-4|TRBJ1-4
TGTGCCAGCAGTTATGTGGAGGTTGCAACTAATGAAAAACTGTTTTTT
CASSYVEVATNEKLFF
>once|NA|TRBV6-5|TRBJ1-1
TGTGCCAGCAGTTACGAGGAAACCACTGAAGCTTTCTTT
CASSYEETTEAFF
>NA|TRBD2|TRBV9|TRBJ2-2
TGTGCCAGCAGCCCCAAGCGGGAGTTGTCCGGGGAGCTGTTTTTT
CASSPKRELSGELFF
>NA|TRBD2|TRBV14|TRBJ2-1
TGTGCCAGCAGCCCTCCACTTGCGGGAGGGGACAATGAGCAGTTCTTC
CASSPPLAGGDNEQFF
>NA|NA|TRBV7-9|TRBJ2-7
TGTGCCAGCAGCTTTAAACCGGGACAACCCTCCTACGAGCAGTACTTC
CASSFKPGQPSYEQYF
>NA|TRBD1|TRBV5-1|TRBJ2-1
TGCGCCAGCAGCTTGGGGGACAGAGACTCCTACAATGAGCAGTTCTTC
CASSLGDRDSYNEQFF
>NA|NA|TRBV4-3|TRBJ2-7
TGCGCCAGCAGCCAAGATGAAAGGGGCCCGAGCTCCTACGAGCAGTACTTC
CASSQDERGPSSYEQYF
>NA|TRBD1|TRBV19|TRBJ2-7
TGTGCCAGCACCGCCCCGGGACAGGGGACCTACGAGCAGTACTTC
CASTAPGQGTYEQYF
>once|NA|TRBV7-9|TRBJ2-5
TGTGCCAGCAGCTTAGTTGAGCAAGAGACCCAGTACTTC
CASSLVEQETQYF
>NA|TRBD1|TRBV5-1|TRBJ2-7
TGCGCCAGCAGCGCGGACAGGTATGTCCCCTACGAGCAGTACTTC
CASSADRYVPYEQYF
>once|NA|TRBV7-9|TRBJ2-3
TGTGCCAGCAGCTTAGATGAAGAGATAACTCTCACAGATACGCAGTATTTT
CASSLDEEITLTDTQYF
>NA|NA|TRBV15|TRBJ2-7
TGTGCCACCAGCAGAGGAGAAGCCAGGGTCGACGAGCAGTACTTC
CATSRGEARVDEQYF
>NA|TRBD2|TRBV5-1|TRBJ2-7
TGCGCCAGCAGCAGTTCTAGCGGGAGGTACGAGCAGTACTTC
CASSSSSGRYEQYF
>NA|TRBD1|TRBV4-3|TRBJ1-4
TGCGCCAGCAGCCATCTACAGGGGGCAGACGAAAAACTGTTTTTT
CASSHLQGADEKLFF
>NA|NA|TRBV27|TRBJ1-1
TGTGCCAGCAGTTCTGGGGGCGTTGAAGCTTTCTTT
CASSSGGVEAFF
>NA|NA|TRBV28|TRBJ2-7
TGTGCCAGCAGTTCCTTCCTAAGTGAAAGCTCCTACGAGCAGTACTTC
CASSSFLSESSYEQYF
>NA|TRBD1|TRBV7-9|TRBJ1-2
TGTGCCAGCAGCTCTCGGGCCACAGGGGAGGATCCGTATGGCTACACCTTC
CASSSRATGEDPYGYTF
>NA|NA|TRBV4-3|TRBJ1-1
TGCGCCAGCAGCCAAGGACGGGGCACTGAAGCTTTCTTT
CASSQGRGTEAFF
>NA|TRBD2|TRBV11-1|TRBJ2-1
TGTGCCAGCAGCTTAGGTGGGAGGGTGGAGGATGAGCAGTTCTTC
CASSLGGRVEDEQFF
>NA|NA|TRBV10-3|TRBJ2-7
TGTGCCATCAGTGGCCCCACCCAGGGGCTCTACGAGCAGTACTTC
CAISGPTQGLYEQYF
>few|NA|TRBV19|TRBJ1-2
TGTGCCAGTAGTATCGGGGGGAACGCTGGCTACACCTTC
CASSIGGNAGYTF
>once|TRBD1|TRBV28|TRBJ2-7
TGTGCCAGCAGTCCCGAAGACAGGGAAGTACACTACGAGCAGTACTTC
CASSPEDREVHYEQYF
>once|TRBD1|TRBV29-1|TRBJ2-1
TGCAGCGTGGTCGAGAGGGGGCTATACAATGAGCAGTTCTTC
CSVVERGLYNEQFF
>NA|NA|TRBV28|TRBJ1-4
TGTGCCAGCAGTTTACGGGGGGGATTGCCGGAAAAACTGTTTTTT
CASSLRGGLPEKLFF
>NA|TRBD1|TRBV7-9|TRBJ2-3
TGTGCCAGCAGCAATCTTGGGACAGCCAGCACAGATACGCAGTATTTT
CASSNLGTASTDTQYF
>NA|NA|TRBV4-2|TRBJ2-7
TGTGCCAGCAGCCGGGGACATCTAGGGCCCTACGAGCAGTACTTC
CASSRGHLGPYEQYF